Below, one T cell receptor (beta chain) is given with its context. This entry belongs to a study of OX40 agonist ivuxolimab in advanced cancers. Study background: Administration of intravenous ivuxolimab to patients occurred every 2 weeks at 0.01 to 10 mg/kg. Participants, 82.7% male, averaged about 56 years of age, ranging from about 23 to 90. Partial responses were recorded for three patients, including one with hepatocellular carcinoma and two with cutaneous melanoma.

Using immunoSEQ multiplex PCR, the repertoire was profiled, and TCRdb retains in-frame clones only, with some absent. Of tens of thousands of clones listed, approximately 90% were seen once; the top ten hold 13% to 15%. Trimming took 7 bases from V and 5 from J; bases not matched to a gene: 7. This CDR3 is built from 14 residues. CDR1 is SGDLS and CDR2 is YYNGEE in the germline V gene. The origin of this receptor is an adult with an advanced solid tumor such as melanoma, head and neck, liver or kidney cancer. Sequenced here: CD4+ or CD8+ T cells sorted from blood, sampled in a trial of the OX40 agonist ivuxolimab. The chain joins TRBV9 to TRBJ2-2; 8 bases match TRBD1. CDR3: CASGDRGRTGELFF. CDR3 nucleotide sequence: TGTGCCAGCGGAGACAGGGGCCGTACCGGGGAGCTGTTTTTT.